The entry below describes one T cell receptor beta chain. Original data processing: Amplification of reference gene primers was used by the study to estimate nucleated cell counts. Only in-frame clones appear in the TCRdb table, and some are missing; sequencing was by immunoSEQ multiplex PCR. V, J and clone size are those of that table, while D and trimming were read from the DNA. The table has 220,000 or so clones, about 86% seen once. The data are from a study of blood T cell repertoires in COVID-19. Study details: Sample material is recorded as cDNA or gDNA derived from T cells, B-cell-depleted T cells, or PBMCs.

Germline-derived CDR1 and CDR2 are DFQATT and SNEGSKA (reference sequence). V lost 3 bases and J lost 3, with 12 bases in between. The CDR3 loop spans 13 amino acids. The clonotype was recovered from a woman aged 25 to 39 who had recovered from COVID-19. This rearrangement joins TRBV20-1 to TRBJ2-7; possible D gene TRBD1, 6 bases. Sequencing used peripheral blood. CDR3 amino acids: CSASRTAGYEQYF. The DNA of the CDR3 is TGCAGTGCTAGTCGGACAGCCGGCTACGAGCAGTACTTC.